This T cell receptor beta chain was identified during a study of cytomegalovirus exposure and HLA in healthy donors. The trim removed 6 bases at V and 1 base at J, leaving 1 base unmatched. CDR1 SNHLY and CDR2 FYNNEI come from the germline V gene. The CDR3 runs 15 residues. Nominally healthy donors were sampled, though unrecorded immune exposures were likely. Study-level findings and limits: Excluded: some indistinguishable V segments such as TRBV6-2 and TRBV6-3. Most TCR sequences proved rare, with some public TCRs found in many donors. CMV antigen specificity was confirmed in vitro for three CMV-associated chains.

In the case of this clone: Its antigen remains unknown.

13 Jbeta primers and 60 Vbeta primers were used for the PCR. Generated by immunoSEQ multiplex PCR, the TCRdb table keeps only in-frame clones and is missing some. The table includes over 100,000 clones, about 10% detected once. Sequenced: PBMCs. The rearrangement uses TRBV2 and TRBJ2-2; 11 bases are a match to TRBD2. The source of this sequence is a middle-aged woman in good health and CMV-seropositive. The CDR3 coding sequence is TGTGCCAGCAGCGGGACTAGCGGGAACACCGGGGAGCTGTTTTTT. Protein sequence: CASSGTSGNTGELFF.